This T cell receptor beta chain was recorded in a study of CD8 T cells in ankylosing spondylitis. The study, taken as a whole, reports: According to the report, clones linked to the disease were significantly enriched in matched synovial fluid samples taken from ankylosing spondylitis patients. Roughly 8 highly homologous variants formed a TCR beta motif that appeared characteristic of ankylosing spondylitis blood.

A note on this clonotype: Its antigen remains unknown.

From germline, CDR1 is SEHNR and CDR2 FQNEAQ (reference sequence). The V gene end was trimmed by 3 bases and the J gene end by 4 bases; junction bases not matched to a gene: 5. The CDR3 has 15 residues. TCRdb redid the calling of the 5' RACE reads with MiXCR, one entry per CDR3 protein. This sample carries under 850,000 distinct CDR3 sequences, around 20% of them seen once, and the ten largest clones take roughly a fifth. Sequenced sample: blood, either unsorted or a sorted T cell fraction (not recorded which). This TCR came from a male donor with ankylosing spondylitis. The chain employs TRBV7-9 and TRBJ2-3; 9 bases map to TRBD2. The CDR3 sequence: CASSFFSGSSDTQYF. The DNA of the CDR3 is TGTGCCAGCAGCTTCTTTAGCGGGAGCTCAGATACGCAGTATTTT.